This TCR beta chain was recorded in a study of blood T cells in healthy people across ages. Study-level background: In model experiments, template switching was able to capture about one barcoded beta molecule for every two T cells that were present. General study points: It was found that TCR beta diversity correlated strongly with the percentage of naive T cells.

Healthy Caucasian individuals from Russia aged about 6 to 90 were enrolled as donors. Then a second PCR, running about 6 to 12 cycles, was carried out with a sample-barcoded 5' primer and a J-beta primer mix. Each cDNA molecule was tagged by a template-switch adaptor that had 12 random nucleotides. MiXCR, run by TCRdb on the 5' RACE reads, gives a single entry per CDR3 protein. The sample has about 640,000 distinct CDR3 sequences, approximately 59% seen once. V trimming: 4 bases; J trimming: 0 bases; junction bases outside the gene matches: 7. Germline CDR1 is LGHNA and CDR2 is YNFKEQ. The CDR3 contains 16 residues. As to this clonotype: Its cognate antigen is unknown.

The sample consisted of blood. The receptor was derived from a man aged 55-75 years in good health. The chain couples TRBV4-2 to TRBJ2-7; 9 bases fit TRBD2. The CDR3, as DNA: TGTGCCAGCAGCCTTACGACTAGCGGTTACTCCTACGAGCAGTACTTC. Translation gives CASSLTTSGYSYEQYF.